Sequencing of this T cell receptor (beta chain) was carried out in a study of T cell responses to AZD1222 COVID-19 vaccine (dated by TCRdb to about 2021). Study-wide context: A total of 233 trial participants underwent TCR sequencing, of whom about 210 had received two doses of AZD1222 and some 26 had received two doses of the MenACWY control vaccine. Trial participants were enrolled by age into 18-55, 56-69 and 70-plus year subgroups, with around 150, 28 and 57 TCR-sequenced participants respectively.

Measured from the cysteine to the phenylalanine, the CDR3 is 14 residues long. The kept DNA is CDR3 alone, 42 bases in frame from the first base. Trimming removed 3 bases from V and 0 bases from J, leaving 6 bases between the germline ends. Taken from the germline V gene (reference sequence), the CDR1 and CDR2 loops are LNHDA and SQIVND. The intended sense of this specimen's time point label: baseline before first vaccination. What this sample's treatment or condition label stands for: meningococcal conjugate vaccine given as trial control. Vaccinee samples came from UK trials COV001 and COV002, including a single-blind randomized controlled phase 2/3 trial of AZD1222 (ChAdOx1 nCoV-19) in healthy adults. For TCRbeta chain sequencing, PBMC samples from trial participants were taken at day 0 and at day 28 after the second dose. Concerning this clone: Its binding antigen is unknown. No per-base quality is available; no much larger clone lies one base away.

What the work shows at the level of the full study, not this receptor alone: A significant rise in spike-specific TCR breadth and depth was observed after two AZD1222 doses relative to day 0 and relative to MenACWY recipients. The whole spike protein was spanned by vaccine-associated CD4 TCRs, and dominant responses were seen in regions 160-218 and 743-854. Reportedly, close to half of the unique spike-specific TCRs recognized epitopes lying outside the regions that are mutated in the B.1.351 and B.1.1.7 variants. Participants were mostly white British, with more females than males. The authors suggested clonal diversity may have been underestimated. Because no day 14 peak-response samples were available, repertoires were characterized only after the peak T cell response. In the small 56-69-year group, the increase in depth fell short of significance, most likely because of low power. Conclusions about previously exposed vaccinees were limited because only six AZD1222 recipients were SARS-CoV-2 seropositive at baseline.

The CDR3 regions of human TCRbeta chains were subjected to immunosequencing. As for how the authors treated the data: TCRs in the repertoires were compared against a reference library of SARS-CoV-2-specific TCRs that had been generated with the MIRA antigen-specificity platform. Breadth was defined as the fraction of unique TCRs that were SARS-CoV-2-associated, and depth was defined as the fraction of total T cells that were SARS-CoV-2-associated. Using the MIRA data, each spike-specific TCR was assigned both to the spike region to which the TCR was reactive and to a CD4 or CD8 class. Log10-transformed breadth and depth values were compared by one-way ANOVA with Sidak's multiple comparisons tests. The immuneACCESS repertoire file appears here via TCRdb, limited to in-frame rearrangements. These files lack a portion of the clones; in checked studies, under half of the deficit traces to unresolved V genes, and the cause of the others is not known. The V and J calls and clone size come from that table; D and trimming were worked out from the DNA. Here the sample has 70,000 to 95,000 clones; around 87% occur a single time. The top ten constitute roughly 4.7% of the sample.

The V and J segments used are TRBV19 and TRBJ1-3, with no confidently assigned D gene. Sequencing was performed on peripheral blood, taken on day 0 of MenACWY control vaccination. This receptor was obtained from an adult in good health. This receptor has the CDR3 CASSIGLSGNTIYF. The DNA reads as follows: TGTGCCAGTAGTATTGGGCTCTCTGGAAACACCATATATTTT. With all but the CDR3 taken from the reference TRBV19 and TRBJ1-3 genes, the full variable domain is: DGGITQSPKYLFRKEGQNVTLSCEQNLNHDAMYWYRQDPGQGLRLIYYSQIVNDFQKGDIAEGYSVSREKKESFPLTVTSAQKNPTAFYLCASSIGLSGNTIYFGEGSWLTVV.